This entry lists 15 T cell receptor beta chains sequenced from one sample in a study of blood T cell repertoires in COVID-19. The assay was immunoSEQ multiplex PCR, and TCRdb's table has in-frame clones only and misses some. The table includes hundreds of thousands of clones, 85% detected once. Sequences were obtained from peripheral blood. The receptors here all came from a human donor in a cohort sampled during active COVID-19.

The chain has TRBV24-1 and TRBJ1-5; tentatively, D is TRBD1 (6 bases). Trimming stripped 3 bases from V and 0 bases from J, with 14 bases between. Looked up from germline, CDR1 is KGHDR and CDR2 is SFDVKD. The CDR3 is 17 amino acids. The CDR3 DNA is TGTGCCACCAGTGATAACAGGGTAGTTAGTAGCAATCAGCCCCAGCATTTT. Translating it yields CATSDNRVVSSNQPQHF.

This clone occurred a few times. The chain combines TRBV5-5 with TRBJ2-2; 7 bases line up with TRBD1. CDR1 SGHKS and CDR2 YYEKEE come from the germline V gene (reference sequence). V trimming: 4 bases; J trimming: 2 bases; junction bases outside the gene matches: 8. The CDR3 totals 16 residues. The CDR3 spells CASSPVGTANTGELFF. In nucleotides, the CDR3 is TGTGCCAGCAGCCCGGTGGGGACAGCCAACACCGGGGAGCTGTTTTTT. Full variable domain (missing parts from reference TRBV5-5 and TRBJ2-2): DAGVTQSPTHLIKTRGQQVTLRCSPISGHKSVSWYQQVLGQGPQFIFQYYEKEERGRGNFPDRFSARQFPNYSSELNVNALLLGDSALYLCASSPVGTANTGELFFGEGSRLTVL.

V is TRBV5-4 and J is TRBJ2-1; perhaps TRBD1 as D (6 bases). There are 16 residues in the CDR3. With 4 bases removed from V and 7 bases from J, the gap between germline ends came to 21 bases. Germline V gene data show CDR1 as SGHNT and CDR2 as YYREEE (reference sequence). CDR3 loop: CASSPSTGRFGNEQFF. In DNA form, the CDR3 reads TGTGCCAGCAGCCCATCAACAGGGAGATTTGGTAATGAGCAGTTCTTC.

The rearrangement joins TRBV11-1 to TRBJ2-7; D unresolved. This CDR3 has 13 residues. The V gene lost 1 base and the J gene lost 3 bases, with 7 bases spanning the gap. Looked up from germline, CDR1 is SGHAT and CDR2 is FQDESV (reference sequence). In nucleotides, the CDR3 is TGTGCCAGCAGCTTAGGGCAGTACTACGAGCAGTACTTC. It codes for CASSLGQYYEQYF.

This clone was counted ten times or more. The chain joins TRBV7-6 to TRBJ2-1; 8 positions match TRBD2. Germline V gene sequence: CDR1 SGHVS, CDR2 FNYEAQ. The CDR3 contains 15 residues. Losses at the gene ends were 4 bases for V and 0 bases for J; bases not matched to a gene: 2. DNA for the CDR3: TGTGCCAGCAGCTCCGGGACTAGCTCCTACAATGAGCAGTTCTTC. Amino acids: CASSSGTSSYNEQFF.

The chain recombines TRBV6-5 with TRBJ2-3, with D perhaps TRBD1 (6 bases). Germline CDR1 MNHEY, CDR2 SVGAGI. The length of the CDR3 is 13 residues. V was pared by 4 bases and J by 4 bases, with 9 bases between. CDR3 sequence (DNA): TGTGCCAGCAGTTCACAGGGATCAGATACGCAGTATTTT. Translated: CASSSQGSDTQYF.

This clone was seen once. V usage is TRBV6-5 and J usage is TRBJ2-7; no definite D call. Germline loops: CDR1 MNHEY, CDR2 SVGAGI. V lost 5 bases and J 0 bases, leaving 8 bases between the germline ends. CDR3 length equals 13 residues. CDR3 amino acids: CASSISVSYEQYF. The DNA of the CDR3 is TGTGCCAGCAGTATCAGTGTCTCCTACGAGCAGTACTTC.

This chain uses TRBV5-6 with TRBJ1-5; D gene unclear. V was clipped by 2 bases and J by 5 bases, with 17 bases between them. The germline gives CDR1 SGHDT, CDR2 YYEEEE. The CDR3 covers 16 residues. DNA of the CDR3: TGTGCCAGCAGCTTCAGGCGGGCCGCTGAGGATCAGCCCCAGCATTTT. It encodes CASSFRRAAEDQPQHF.

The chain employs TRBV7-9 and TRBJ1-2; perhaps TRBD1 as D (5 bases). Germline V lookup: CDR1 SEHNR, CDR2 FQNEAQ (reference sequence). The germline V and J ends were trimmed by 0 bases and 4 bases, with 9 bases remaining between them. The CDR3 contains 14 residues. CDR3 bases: TGTGCCAGCAGCTTAGCTGGGGGAGGCTATGGCTACACCTTC. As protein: CASSLAGGGYGYTF.

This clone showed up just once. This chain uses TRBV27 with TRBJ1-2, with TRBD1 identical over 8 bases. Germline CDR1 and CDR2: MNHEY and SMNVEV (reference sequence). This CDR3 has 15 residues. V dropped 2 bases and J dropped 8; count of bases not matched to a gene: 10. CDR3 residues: CASSLEGTGLRGYTF. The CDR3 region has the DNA TGTGCCAGCAGTTTAGAAGGGACAGGCCTACGGGGCTACACCTTC.

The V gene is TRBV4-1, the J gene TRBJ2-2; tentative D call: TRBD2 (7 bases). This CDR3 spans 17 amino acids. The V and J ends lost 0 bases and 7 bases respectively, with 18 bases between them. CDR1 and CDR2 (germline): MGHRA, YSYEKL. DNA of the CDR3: TGCGCCAGCAGCCAAGATCGGGCGGGGGCGCGGGGCGGGGAGCTGTTTTTT. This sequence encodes CASSQDRAGARGGELFF.

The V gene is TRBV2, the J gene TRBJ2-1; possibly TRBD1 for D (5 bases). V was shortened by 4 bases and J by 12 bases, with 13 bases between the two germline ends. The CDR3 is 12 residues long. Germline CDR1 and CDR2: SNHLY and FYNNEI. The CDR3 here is CASSGQGPRQFF. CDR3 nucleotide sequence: TGTGCCAGCAGTGGGCAGGGCCCTCGGCAGTTCTTC. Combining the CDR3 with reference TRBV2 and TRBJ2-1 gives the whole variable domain EPEVTQTPSHQVTQMGQEVILRCVPISNHLYFYWYRQILGQKVEFLVSFYNNEISEKSEIFDDQFSVERPDGSNFTLKIRSTKLEDSAMYFCASSGQGPRQFFGPGTRLTVL.

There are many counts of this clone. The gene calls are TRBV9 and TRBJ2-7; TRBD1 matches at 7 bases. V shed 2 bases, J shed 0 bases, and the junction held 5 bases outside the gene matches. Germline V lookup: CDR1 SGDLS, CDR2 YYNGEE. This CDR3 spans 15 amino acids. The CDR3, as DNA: TGTGCCAGCAGCGTCGGGGACAGTACCTCCTACGAGCAGTACTTC. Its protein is CASSVGDSTSYEQYF.

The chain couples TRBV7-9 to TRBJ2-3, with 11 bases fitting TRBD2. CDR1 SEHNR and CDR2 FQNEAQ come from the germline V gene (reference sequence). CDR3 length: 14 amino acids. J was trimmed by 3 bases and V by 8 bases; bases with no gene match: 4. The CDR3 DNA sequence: TGTGCCAGCGTACCTAGCGGGGGGACAGATACGCAGTATTTT. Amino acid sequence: CASVPSGGTDTQYF.

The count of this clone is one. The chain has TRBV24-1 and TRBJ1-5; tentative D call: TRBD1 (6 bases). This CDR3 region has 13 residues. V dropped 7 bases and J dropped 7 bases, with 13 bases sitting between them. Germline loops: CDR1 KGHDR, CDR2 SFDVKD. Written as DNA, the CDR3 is TGTGCCACCAGGGGGGGGGCCGGCCAGCCCCAGCATTTT. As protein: CATRGGAGQPQHF.